A single TCR beta chain is shown here with its context. Its cognate antigen is unknown. With V trimmed by 6 bases and J by 10 bases, 9 bases remained unmatched. Germline V gene data show CDR1 as SNHLY and CDR2 as FYNNEI. This CDR3 spans 12 amino acids. This sample was taken from a study of T cells in tuberculosis. Here immunoSEQ multiplex PCR was the method, and the copy in TCRdb shows in-frame clones only, minus some. The top ten hold 4.9% of the sample, which has about 29,000 clones, 93% seen once. Study outcomes and limitations: Samples were chosen by availability of cryopreserved specimens. Active tuberculosis alpha repertoires lay closer to GMM-specific TCRs than controls'.

The TCR comes from a donor aged 10 to 29 with latent tuberculosis or without tuberculosis infection. The chain carries TRBV2 and TRBJ2-7; 7 nucleotides agree with TRBD2. Sequenced: PBMCs. The CDR3 coding sequence is TGTGCCAGCAGGTTAAGCGGGATAGAACAGTACTTC. Its translation: CASRLSGIEQYF.